The 14 T cell receptor beta chains listed next were all sequenced from one sample in a study of blood T cells in healthy people across ages. Through a sample-barcoded 5' primer and a J-beta primer mix, a second PCR was run for 7 to 11 cycles. TCRdb re-analysed the 5' RACE reads in MiXCR, keeping a single row per CDR3 protein. Of 1.5 million to 2 million distinct CDR3 sequences listed, 30% to 40% were seen once; the top ten hold about 10%. Material: blood. The receptors stem from a woman younger than 45 in good health.

The chain uses TRBV20-1 and TRBJ2-3; no clear D. The length of the CDR3 is 15 residues. Germline CDR1 is DFQATT and CDR2 is SNEGSKA (reference sequence). The V end was cut by 0 bases, the J end by 2 bases, with 12 bases between. CDR3: CSARDPMDHTDTQYF. CDR3 bases: TGCAGTGCTAGAGATCCCATGGACCACACAGATACGCAGTATTTT.

The sample holds many counts of this clonotype. The rearrangement uses TRBV18 and TRBJ2-5; D uncertain. V was clipped by 4 bases and J by 1 base, with 7 bases between them. Per germline, CDR1 KGHSH and CDR2 LQKENI. CDR3 size: 13 residues. The CDR3 nucleotides read TGTGCCAGCTCACATGCTCCCCAAGAGACCCAGTACTTC. As protein: CASSHAPQETQYF.

About this clonotype: At one end the junction does not follow the germline gene, possibly because of a read error. V usage is TRBV7-9 and J usage is TRBJ2-3, with 8 bases that match TRBD2. From germline, CDR1 is SEHNR and CDR2 FQNEAQ (reference sequence). The CDR3 totals 12 residues. The CDR3 sequence is CVSLRGEDTQYF. CDR3 in DNA: TGTGTCAGCTTGCGGGGGGAAGATACGCAGTATTTT.

V gene TRBV30 combines with J gene TRBJ1-4; D not certain. CDR1 is GTSNPN, CDR2 SVGIG, per germline (reference sequence). The CDR3 is 12 amino acids. The germline V and J ends were trimmed by 2 bases and 8 bases, with 9 bases remaining between them. This chain's CDR3 is CAWSPLREKLFF. The CDR3 nucleotides read TGTGCCTGGAGTCCCCTCCGGGAAAAACTGTTTTTT.

Written as DNA, the CDR3 is TGCAGTGCCGGGGCCTCCAGGGGGCGCAAAGGGGGTTATGGCTACACCTTC. This codes for CSAGASRGRKGGYGYTF. V gene TRBV20-1 combines with J gene TRBJ1-2, with TRBD1 identical over 8 bases. The V segment lost 6 bases and the J segment 5 bases; nucleotides outside the gene matches: 20. Germline assignment: CDR1 DFQATT and CDR2 SNEGSKA (reference sequence). There are 17 residues in the CDR3.

This chain joins TRBV3-1 and TRBJ2-6; D could derive from TRBD1 or TRBD2 (5 bases each). CDR1 is LGHDT and CDR2 is YNNKEL in the germline V gene (reference sequence). The CDR3 is made up of 17 amino acids. V lost 3 bases to trimming and J lost 4 bases, with 16 bases between them. The CDR3 DNA is TGTGCCAGCAGCCAGTCCGGTGGGACCCGGGGGGCCAACGTCCTGACTTTC. This codes for CASSQSGGTRGANVLTF.

The V call is TRBV3-1, the J call TRBJ2-7; TRBD1 matches at 9 bases. The CDR3 has 17 amino acids. Germline V gene lookup returns CDR1 LGHDT and CDR2 YNNKEL (reference sequence). The trim removed 4 bases at V and 0 bases at J, leaving 10 bases unmatched. The CDR3 here is CASSRKASDRGSYEQYF. The CDR3 nucleotides are TGTGCCAGCAGCCGGAAAGCGTCGGACAGGGGCTCCTACGAGCAGTACTTC.

V is TRBV2 and J is TRBJ2-5, with D possibly being TRBD2 (5 bases). The DNA end lines up better with TRBJ2-7; the J call may be wrong. This CDR3 is built from 12 residues. CDR1 is SNHLY and CDR2 is FYNNEI in the germline V gene. CDR3 sequence (DNA): TGTGCCAGCCGGGATATAACTACCGAGCAGTACTTC. Translation: CASRDITTEQYF.

The sample holds a few counts of this clonotype. This chain uses TRBV6-1 with TRBJ1-5; no clear D gene. Germline CDR1 is MNHNS and CDR2 is SASEGT. This CDR3 region has 15 residues. V was cut by 2 bases and J by 0 bases, with 8 bases left in between. The CDR3 is CASSEISNSNQPQHF. CDR3 DNA sequence: TGTGCCAGCAGTGAAATCAGCAATAGCAATCAGCCCCAGCATTTT.

The rearrangement joins TRBV7-2 to TRBJ2-3; D possibly uses TRBD1 or TRBD2 (6 bases each). Trimming left V 0 bases short and J 6 bases short, with 22 bases between. The CDR3 consists of 18 residues. Per the germline V gene, CDR1 is SGHTA and CDR2 is FQGNSA. CDR3 sequence: CASSLAAWGAPPEDTQYF. The DNA of the CDR3 is TGTGCCAGCAGCTTAGCGGCGTGGGGGGCTCCCCCCGAGGATACGCAGTATTTT.

This clonotype was seen more than once but under ten times. The V gene is TRBV5-8, the J gene TRBJ1-1; D unclear. The CDR3 covers 12 residues. Trimming stripped 3 bases from V and 2 bases from J, with 5 bases between. The germline V gene has CDR1 SGHTS and CDR2 YDEGEE. The CDR3 loop reads CASSYDNTEAFF. For the CDR3, the DNA is TGTGCCAGCAGCTACGACAACACTGAAGCTTTCTTT.

This clonotype came up a few times. The chain joins TRBV6-5 to TRBJ2-7; possibly TRBD1 for D (5 bases). The CDR3 is 15 residues long. From germline, CDR1 is MNHEY and CDR2 SVGAGI. Trimming pared 0 bases from V and 0 bases from J, leaving 9 bases between. For the CDR3, the DNA is TGTGCCAGCAGTTACTCCGCAGGGCCCTCCTACGAGCAGTACTTC. Its protein product is CASSYSAGPSYEQYF.

The table lists this clonotype with a few counts. The V call is TRBV6-5, the J call TRBJ2-1; D is possibly TRBD2 (6 bases). Looked up from germline, CDR1 is MNHEY and CDR2 is SVGAGI. The CDR3 extends over 16 amino acids. Trimming shortened V by 5 bases and J by 5 bases, and 19 bases separated the two germline ends. CDR3 sequence (DNA): TGTGCCAGCAGTCGAACACCCGGGACTTACAACAATGAGCAGTTCTTC. This translates into CASSRTPGTYNNEQFF.

The chain is built from TRBV12-3 or TRBV12-4 and TRBJ2-7; TRBD2 is a possible D gene (6 bases). The CDR3 is made up of 18 amino acids. V gave up 2 bases and J gave up 6 bases, with 26 bases separating them. This CDR3 reads CASSLRPPLAVTSGEQYF. The CDR3 bases are TGTGCCAGCAGTTTAAGGCCCCCATTAGCGGTAACCTCCGGCGAGCAGTACTTC.